Included here is one T cell receptor beta chain sequence, with context. Researchers amplified the TCR beta CDR3 regions from RNA transcripts. With the HTBI primer set, the TCR CDR3 went through a first round of RT-PCR. MiXCR, run by TCRdb on the multiplex PCR reads, gives a single entry per CDR3 protein. The table lists 700,000 to 850,000 distinct CDR3 sequences, approximately 40% of them singletons. This entry is derived from a study of T cells in Graves' hyperthyroidism and ophthalmopathy. Diagnosis of hyperthyroidism was new in patients aged 18 to 65, and its duration was under 2 months. Diagnoses were established using clinical symptoms, serum thyroxine and TRAb, thyroid ultrasound and orbital computed tomography. PBMCs were derived from around 10 ml fresh peripheral blood. CDR1 is SGHRS and CDR2 is YFSETQ in the germline V gene. J lost 6 bases, V lost 4 bases, and 6 bases had no gene match. The CDR3 sequence is 15 residues long.

Sequencing was done on a sample of blood. The origin of this receptor is a woman aged 40 to 49 with Graves' hyperthyroidism. The rearrangement joins TRBV5-1 to TRBJ2-2; TRBD2 agrees at 10 bases. The CDR3 sequence: CASSPLAGVSGELFF. The CDR3 DNA reads as TGCGCCAGCAGCCCCCTAGCGGGGGTTTCCGGGGAGCTGTTTTTT.